These T cell receptor beta chains were read from a single sample in a study of T cell repertoires in cytomegalovirus infection. TCRdb passed the reads through MiXCR, listing each CDR3 protein once. Among around 350,000 distinct CDR3 sequences listed, 15% to 20% were seen once. The sample comprised PBMCs. These receptors came from a human donor in good health (CMV status not recorded). Some clones in this sample may be carry-over from other donors' samples. Both conserved end residues are part of each CDR3. D genes are given only for firm matches. Expanded clones get a size class; other rows say once, few or many, or leave the size out.

TGTGCCAGCAGCTTAGATTGGGGAGAGCAGTACTTC,CASSLDWGEQYF,TRBJ2-7,many,TRBV7-2,NA
TGTGCCAGCAGCTTTAGCGGGAGGGTCACCGGGGAGCTGTTTTTT,CASSFSGRVTGELFF,TRBJ2-2,NA,TRBV5-4,TRBD2
TGTGCCTCGCAAGGGCGGGGGAGCACAGATACGCAGTATTTT,CASQGRGSTDTQYF,TRBJ2-3,many,TRBV12-3/TRBV12-4,TRBD2
TGTGCCAGCAGCTTAGTGGGGACCACCACCCTCGAGCAGTACTTC,CASSLVGTTTLEQYF,TRBJ2-7,many,TRBV11-2,NA
TGTGCCAGCAGCCCACAGGGACTCCTGAACACCGGGGAGCTGTTTTTT,CASSPQGLLNTGELFF,TRBJ2-2,many,TRBV7-2,NA
TGTGCCAGCAGCCAAGGCAGCGTTGAGCAGTTCTTC,CASSQGSVEQFF,TRBJ2-1,NA,TRBV3-1,NA
TGTGCCAGCAGCCCACTACAGGGGCTGGTCAATGAGCAGTTCTTC,CASSPLQGLVNEQFF,TRBJ2-1,once,TRBV7-1,TRBD1
TGTGCCAGCAGTTACTTGAGTGGTCCCGGGGAGCTGTTTTTT,CASSYLSGPGELFF,TRBJ2-2,many,TRBV6-2/TRBV6-3,NA
TGTGCCAGCAGCTTGGCGACACAGCCATGGGCCCAGCATTTT,CASSLATQPWAQHF,TRBJ1-5,NA,TRBV7-6,NA
TGTGCCAGCAGCTCGCAACCTCAAGAGACCCAGTACTTC,CASSSQPQETQYF,TRBJ2-5,NA,TRBV7-7,NA
TGTGCCAGCAGTTTGGGGACAGGGGCGTATCTAGTCTTAGGGGAGCAGTACTTC,CASSLGTGAYLVLGEQYF,TRBJ2-7,NA,TRBV12-3/TRBV12-4,TRBD1
TGTGCCAGCAGCACAACCACAGGGGGCTCCCACACTGAAGCTTTCTTT,CASSTTTGGSHTEAFF,TRBJ1-1,few,TRBV7-9,TRBD1
TGTGCCAGCAGTGAAGGTCAGATGGGCACCTTC,CASSEGQMGTF,TRBJ1-2,many,TRBV2,NA
TGTGCCAGCATCCCACACAGCGCTCGGGACTCAAGGGGCCATGAGCAGTTCTTC,CASIPHSARDSRGHEQFF,TRBJ2-1,NA,TRBV6-2/TRBV6-3,NA